The entry below gives a single T cell receptor (beta chain) sequence along with its context. The data are from a study of T-cell memory formation after mild COVID-19. Germline V gene lookup returns CDR1 MNHNY and CDR2 SVGAGI (reference sequence). This CDR3 has 20 amino acids. V lost 0 bases and J lost 2, with 25 bases in between. After 5'RACE with constant-segment primers, TCR alpha and TCR beta cDNA libraries carrying sample barcodes and UMIs were obtained. TCRdb re-derived calls from the 5' RACE reads in MiXCR, one entry per CDR3 protein. The table includes fewer than 450,000 distinct CDR3 sequences, roughly 24% detected once.

The chain combines TRBV6-6 with TRBJ1-1; D is unclear. The sequence derives from an adult woman who had mild COVID-19 (a few samples of this study predate the infection). Cell type and time point are not known. The source material was PBMCs or a T cell subset sorted from them (not recorded which). The CDR3 DNA is TGTGCCAGCAGTTACTCGTCGATTTGGTGGGCCGGGGAAGGAAACACTGAAGCTTTCTTT. Its protein product is CASSYSSIWWAGEGNTEAFF.